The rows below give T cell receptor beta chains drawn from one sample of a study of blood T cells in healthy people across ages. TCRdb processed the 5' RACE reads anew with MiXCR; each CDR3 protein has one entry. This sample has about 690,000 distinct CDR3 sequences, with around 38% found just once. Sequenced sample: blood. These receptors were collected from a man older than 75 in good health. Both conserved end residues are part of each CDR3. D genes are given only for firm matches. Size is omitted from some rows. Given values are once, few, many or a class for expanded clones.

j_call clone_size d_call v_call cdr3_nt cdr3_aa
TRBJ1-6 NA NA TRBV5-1 TGCGCCAGCAGCTTGGGCACGGTTCGGGATTCACCCCTCCACTTT CASSLGTVRDSPLHF
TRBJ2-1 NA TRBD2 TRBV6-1 TGTGCCAGCAGTGAATTCGGGGGGGGGCCGAGGAATGAGCAGTTCTTC CASSEFGGGPRNEQFF
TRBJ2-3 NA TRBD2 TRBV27 TGTGCCAGCAGTGGAACCGGGACTAGCGGCACAGATACGCAGTATTTT CASSGTGTSGTDTQYF
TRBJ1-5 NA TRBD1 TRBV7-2 TGTGCCAGCAGCGACCCCGGGACAGGGTTCAATCAGCCCCGGCATTTT CASSDPGTGFNQPRHF
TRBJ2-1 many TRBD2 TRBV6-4 TGTGCCAGCAGTGAACAGAGCGGGAGCTCCTACAATGAGCAGTTCTTC CASSEQSGSSYNEQFF
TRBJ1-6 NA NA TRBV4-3 TGCGCCAGCAGCCAGACTAAGGGGCGGTATAATTCACCCCTCCACTTT CASSQTKGRYNSPLHF
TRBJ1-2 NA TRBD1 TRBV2 TGTGCCAGCAGTGGGGACAGGACCGGGGGCTACACCTTC CASSGDRTGGYTF
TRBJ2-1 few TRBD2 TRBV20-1 TGCAGTGCTCGATCGGCTAGCGGGAGATTCGGCGAGCAGTTCTTC CSARSASGRFGEQFF
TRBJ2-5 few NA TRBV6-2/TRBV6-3 TGTGCCAGCAGTTACCTGGAGAATCCCCAAGAGACCCAGTACTTC CASSYLENPQETQYF
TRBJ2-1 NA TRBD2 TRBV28 TGTGCCAGCAGTACTGTGGCGGGAGGACCCTACAATGAGCAGTTCTTC CASSTVAGGPYNEQFF
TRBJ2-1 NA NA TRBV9 TGTGCCAGCAGCGTAGGCTCAGGGTTTACAGATACGCAGTTCTTC CASSVGSGFTDTQFF
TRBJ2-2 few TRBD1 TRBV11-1 TGTGCCAGCAGCTCGGACAGGTCGAACACCGGGGAGCTGTTTTTT CASSSDRSNTGELFF
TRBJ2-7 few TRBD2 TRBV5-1 TGCGCCAGCACCATGCAAACTAGCGATAACGAGCAGTACTTC CASTMQTSDNEQYF
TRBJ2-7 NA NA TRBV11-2 TGTGCCAGCAGCCCCCGGGCCCTACTGCCCTACGAGCAGTACTTC CASSPRALLPYEQYF
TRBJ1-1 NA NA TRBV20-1 TGCAGCGCGGTCAGGGGCAGGACTGAAGCTTTCTTT CSAVRGRTEAFF
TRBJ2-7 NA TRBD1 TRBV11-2 TGTGCCAGCAGCTTCGCGGGACAGGGGTTCGAGCAGTACTTC CASSFAGQGFEQYF
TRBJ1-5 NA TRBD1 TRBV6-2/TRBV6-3 TGTGCCAGCAGCTACAGGGGGCATAGTCAGCCCCAGCATTTT CASSYRGHSQPQHF
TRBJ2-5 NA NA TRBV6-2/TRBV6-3 TGTGCCAGCAGCTACTCGAAGACCGGGAGCGAGACCCAGTACTTC CASSYSKTGSETQYF
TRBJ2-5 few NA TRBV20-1 TGCAGTGCTAGAGATCTGGTGGAGCGACTATACGGGGAGACCCAGTACTTC CSARDLVERLYGETQYF
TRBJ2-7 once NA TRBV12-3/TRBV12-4 TGTGCCAGCAGCTCTAGGCATAATGAGCAGTACTTC CASSSRHNEQYF
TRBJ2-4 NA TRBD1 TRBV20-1 TGCAGTGCTAGAGATGGATGGGACAGGGAGTACTTC CSARDGWDREYF
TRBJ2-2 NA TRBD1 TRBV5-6 TGTGCCAGTAGCTGGACAGGGGTTTCGACCGGGGAGCTGTTTTTT CASSWTGVSTGELFF
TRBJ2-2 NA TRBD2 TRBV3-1 TGTGCCAGCAGCCGAGGGGGACTAGTAGGCACCGGGGAGCTGTTTTTT CASSRGGLVGTGELFF
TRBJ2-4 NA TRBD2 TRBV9 TGTGCCAGCAGCGTAGACGGGGGGGCAAGCATTCAGTACTTC CASSVDGGASIQYF
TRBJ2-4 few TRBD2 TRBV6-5 TGTGCCAGCAGTCCGGGTCTAGCGGTAGCCAAAAACATTCAGTACTTC CASSPGLAVAKNIQYF
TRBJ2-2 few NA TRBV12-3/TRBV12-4 TGTGCCAGCAGTTTCGGAGGGAACACCGGGGAGCTGTTTTTT CASSFGGNTGELFF
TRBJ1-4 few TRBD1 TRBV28 TGTGCCAGCAGACCCGGGACAGGGCCCCTAAATGAAAAACTGTTTTTT CASRPGTGPLNEKLFF
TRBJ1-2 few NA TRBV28 TGTGCCAGCAGTCCCCTTTCGATGGACTATGGCTACACCTTC CASSPLSMDYGYTF
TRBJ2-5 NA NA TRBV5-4 TGTGCCAGCAGCTCCAGACGCGCGGGAGAGACCCAGTACTTC CASSSRRAGETQYF
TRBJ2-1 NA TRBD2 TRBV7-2 TGTGCCAGCAGCTTCGTTAGCGGGGGGGCCCCCTTCCTCAATGTGCAGTTCTTC CASSFVSGGAPFLNVQFF
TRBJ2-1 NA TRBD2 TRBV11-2 TGTGCCAGCAGCGACAGACTAGCGGGGGAAGAGACCCAGTTCTTC CASSDRLAGEETQFF
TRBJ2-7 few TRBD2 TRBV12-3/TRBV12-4 TGTGCCAGCAGTCCTACCCTCGGCGGGGGTGCCTACGAGCAGTACTTC CASSPTLGGGAYEQYF
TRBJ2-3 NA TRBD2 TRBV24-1 TGTGCCACCAGTGACCCGATTGTGACTAGCGGGAGCACAGATACGCAGTATTTT CATSDPIVTSGSTDTQYF
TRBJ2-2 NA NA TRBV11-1 TGTGCCAGCAGCTTAGTTCCACCCGGGGAGCTGTTTTTT CASSLVPPGELFF
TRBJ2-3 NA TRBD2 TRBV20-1 TGCAGTGCTAGGGTTAGCGGGGGGGCCTTGTCAGATACACAGTATTTT CSARVSGGALSDTQYF
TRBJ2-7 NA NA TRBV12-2 NA CASRLAVGLGSYEQYF
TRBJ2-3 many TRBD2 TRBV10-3 TGTGCCACCGGCCAGACTAGCGGGGGCACAGATACGCAGTATTTT CATGQTSGGTDTQYF
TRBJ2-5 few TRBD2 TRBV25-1 TGTGCCAGCAGTATGAACGGGGCTAGCGGGATCCAAGAGACCCAGTACTTC CASSMNGASGIQETQYF
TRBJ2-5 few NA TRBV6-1 TGTGCCAGCAGACAAGCTAGTAGAGAGACCCAGTACTTC CASRQASRETQYF
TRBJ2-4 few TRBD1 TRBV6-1 TGTGCCAGCAGGGGACAGGGTGGGGAAAACATTCAGTACTTC CASRGQGGENIQYF
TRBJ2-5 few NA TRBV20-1 TGCAGTGCCAGGGAGAGCGGGCCCCAAGAGACCCAGTACTTC CSARESGPQETQYF
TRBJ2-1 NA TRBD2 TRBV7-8 TGTGCCAGCAGCTTTAAGATAGCGGGAGGAGGGAATGGGCAGTTCTTC CASSFKIAGGGNGQFF
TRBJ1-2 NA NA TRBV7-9 TGTGCCAGCAGCTTAGATACAGACGGTCGCTATGGCTACACCTTC CASSLDTDGRYGYTF
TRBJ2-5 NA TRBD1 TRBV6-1 TGTGCCAGCAGGGATACACAGGGGGCGCATGAGACCCAGTACTTC CASRDTQGAHETQYF
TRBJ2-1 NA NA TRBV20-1 TGCAGTGCTAGGCCACCGGTGAGACAGGAGTACAATGAGCAGTTCTTC CSARPPVRQEYNEQFF
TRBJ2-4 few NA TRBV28 TGTGCCAGCAGCCACCGGGACGGCAAAAACATTCAGTACTTC CASSHRDGKNIQYF
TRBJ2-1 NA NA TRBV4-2 TGTGCCAGCAGCCAGATAGGTACTCGACCTTACAATGAGCAGTTCTTC CASSQIGTRPYNEQFF
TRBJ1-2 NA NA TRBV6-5 TGTGCCAGCAGACCCCCCGGGACCGACCATTTATTTGGCTACACCTTC CASRPPGTDHLFGYTF
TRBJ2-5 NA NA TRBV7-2 TGTGCCAGCAACACACAATCTCAGGGGTACCAAGAGACCCAGTACTTC CASNTQSQGYQETQYF
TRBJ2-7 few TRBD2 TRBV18 TGTGCCAGCTCACCACCCCAGGGGTTAGCGGGAGCCACCTACGAGCAGTACTTC CASSPPQGLAGATYEQYF
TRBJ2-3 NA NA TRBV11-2 TGTGCCAGCAGCTCTTACGGGGTCACAGATACGCAGTATTTT CASSSYGVTDTQYF
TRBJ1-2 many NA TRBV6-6 TGTGCCAGCAGTTCCGGACGGTTCTATGGCTACACCTTC CASSSGRFYGYTF
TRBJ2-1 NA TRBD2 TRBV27 TGTGCCAGCAACTCCCAATCGCCAGCGGGAGTGGGTGATGAGCAGTTCTTC CASNSQSPAGVGDEQFF
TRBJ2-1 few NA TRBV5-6 TGTGCCAGCAGCTTCGGGGATAGTAGCATCGCTGAGCAGTTCTTC CASSFGDSSIAEQFF